Each of the 14 T cell receptor beta chains below was sequenced from the same sample in a study of CD8+CD57+ T cells in acquired aplastic anemia. Investigators profiled TCR beta VDJ and CDR3 from genomic DNA template. TCRdb re-derived calls from the reads in MiXCR, one entry per CDR3 protein. The sample lists around 200,000 distinct CDR3 sequences, roughly 50% seen once, with approximately 13% in the top ten. Patients picked for sequencing had shown CD8+CD57+ cell expansion detected by flow cytometry. Sequenced sample: sorted CD4+, CD8+, or CD8+CD57+ T cells (not recorded which) from PBMCs. The receptors come from a human donor with aplastic anemia.

The chain carries TRBV12-3 or TRBV12-4 and TRBJ2-7, with no clear D. The CDR3 has 13 residues. Trimming pared 5 bases from V and 8 bases from J, leaving 16 bases between. In nucleotides, the CDR3 is TGTGCCAGCAGTCCTAATGCCTCGGGCAAGCAGTACTTC. Amino acid sequence: CASSPNASGKQYF.

This clonotype occurred many times. The V and J genes are TRBV5-6 and TRBJ1-2; a possible D gene is TRBD1 (5 bases). Trimming stripped 2 bases from V and 6 bases from J, with 17 bases between. Germline V gives CDR1 SGHDT, CDR2 YYEEEE. The CDR3 contains 15 residues. CDR3 residues: CASSLAGLGRNGYTF. The DNA for the CDR3 is TGTGCCAGCAGCTTAGCGGGTTTGGGACGGAATGGCTACACCTTC.

This clonotype was observed many times. The chain links TRBV11-2 to TRBJ1-1; D gene uncertain. The V end lost 6 bases, the J end lost 2 bases, and 16 bases lay between the germline ends. The CDR3 consists of 15 residues. CDR1 and CDR2 from the germline V gene are SGHAT and FQNNGV. The CDR3 DNA is TGTGCCAGCAGTACCCGAACCGGGCCCAACACTGAAGCTTTCTTT. Residues: CASSTRTGPNTEAFF.

J is TRBJ2-1 and V is TRBV24-1; D may be TRBD1 (5 bases). The CDR3 is made up of 15 amino acids. CDR1 and CDR2 (germline): KGHDR, SFDVKD. V gave up 1 base and J gave up 4 bases, with 10 bases separating them. The CDR3 sequence is CATSDFSTGYNEQFF. The CDR3 DNA follows: TGTGCCACCAGTGATTTCTCTACAGGTTACAATGAGCAGTTCTTC.

This clonotype was seen ten or more times. The chain joins TRBV5-5 to TRBJ1-1, with TRBD1 identical over 8 bases. V shed 4 bases and J 0 bases; nucleotides not matched to a gene: 5. The germline gives CDR1 SGHKS, CDR2 YYEKEE (reference sequence). This CDR3 spans 15 amino acids. The CDR3 DNA reads as TGTGCCAGCAGCCCGTGGACAGGGATGAACACTGAAGCTTTCTTT. Encoded protein: CASSPWTGMNTEAFF. Looking up the rest from reference TRBV5-5 and TRBJ1-1 gives the full variable domain: DAGVTQSPTHLIKTRGQQVTLRCSPISGHKSVSWYQQVLGQGPQFIFQYYEKEERGRGNFPDRFSARQFPNYSSELNVNALLLGDSALYLCASSPWTGMNTEAFFGQGTRLTVV.

The V call is TRBV3-1, the J call TRBJ2-7, with 8 positions matching TRBD1. Trimming at V came to 4 bases and at J to 1 base, leaving 9 bases not matched to a gene. Germline V gene lookup returns CDR1 LGHDT and CDR2 YNNKEL (reference sequence). The CDR3 totals 16 residues. The chain's CDR3 is CASSPNGQGASYEQYF. Written as DNA, the CDR3 is TGTGCCAGCAGCCCAAATGGACAGGGAGCGTCCTACGAGCAGTACTTC.

J is TRBJ2-3 and V is TRBV29-1, with D hard to call. CDR1 SQVTM and CDR2 ANQGSEA come from the germline V gene. The V and J ends lost 6 bases and 1 base respectively, with 11 bases between them. This CDR3 is 13 amino acids long. The DNA of the CDR3 is TGCAGCGTCGACCCGGGCCGCACAGATACGCAGTATTTT. Its translation: CSVDPGRTDTQYF.

This clonotype was observed a handful of times. The rearrangement uses TRBV5-1 and TRBJ1-2; D is perhaps TRBD1 (6 bases). Per the germline V gene, CDR1 is SGHRS and CDR2 is YFSETQ. The V and J ends lost 2 bases and 3 bases respectively, with 14 bases between them. The CDR3 spans 15 residues. CDR3 region: CASSLGGAEDYGYTF. The CDR3 DNA sequence: TGCGCCAGCAGCTTAGGGGGGGCGGAGGACTATGGCTACACCTTC.

The J gene is TRBJ2-1, the V gene TRBV24-1; possible D gene TRBD2, 5 bases. Germline V gives CDR1 KGHDR, CDR2 SFDVKD. The CDR3 spans 13 residues. V was pared by 6 bases and J by 1 base, with 6 bases between. The CDR3 reads CATSLASYNEQFF. In DNA form, the CDR3 reads TGTGCCACCAGTCTAGCTTCCTACAATGAGCAGTTCTTC.

The chain is built from TRBV7-9 and TRBJ1-1; TRBD1 is a possible D gene (6 bases). This CDR3 is built from 13 residues. Germline CDR1 and CDR2: SEHNR and FQNEAQ (reference sequence). V was trimmed by 2 bases and J by 6 bases, leaving 10 bases between them. CDR3: CASSLHSGAEAFF. The CDR3, as DNA: TGTGCCAGCAGCTTACATTCAGGGGCTGAAGCTTTCTTT. The full variable domain, with the rest looked up from reference TRBV7-9 and TRBJ1-1, is DTGVSQNPRHKITKRGQNVTFRCDPISEHNRLYWYRQTLGQGPEFLTYFQNEAQLEKSRLLSDRFSAERPKGSFSTLEIQRTEQGDSAMYLCASSLHSGAEAFFGQGTRLTVV.

In regard to this clonotype: Being one base from a much bigger clone, this may be a read error. The chain links TRBV5-1 to TRBJ2-5, with 7 bases matching TRBD1. The CDR3 contains 14 residues. The V segment lost 2 bases and the J segment 2 bases; nucleotides outside the gene matches: 3. CDR1 SGHRS and CDR2 YFSETQ come from the germline V gene. The CDR3 loop is CASSFGQAQETQYF. The DNA of the CDR3 is TGCGCCAGCAGCTTCGGACAGGCACAAGAGACCCAGTACTTC.

The chain recombines TRBV20-1 with TRBJ1-6, with D possibly TRBD1 on 6 matching bases. The germline gives CDR1 DFQATT, CDR2 SNEGSKA (reference sequence). Trimming stripped 5 bases from V and 10 bases from J, with 18 bases between. This CDR3 has 14 residues. The CDR3 reads CSAPDRALGSPLHF. The CDR3 DNA follows: TGCAGTGCTCCGGACAGAGCTTTAGGCTCACCCCTCCACTTT.

In regard to this clonotype: This may stem from a read error, because a much larger clone lies one nucleotide away. V is TRBV3-1 and J is TRBJ2-6; maybe TRBD1 (5 bases). Germline-derived CDR1 and CDR2 are LGHDT and YNNKEL (reference sequence). This CDR3 comprises 15 residues. Here the CDR3 reads CASSRYTSGANVPTF. Written as DNA, the CDR3 is TGTGCCAGCAGTCGATATACTTCTGGGGCCAACGTCCCGACTTTC.

The chain recombines TRBV19 with TRBJ1-6; TRBD1 matches at 8 bases. The CDR3 has 16 residues. Looked up from germline, CDR1 is LNHDA and CDR2 is SQIVND (reference sequence). Losses at the gene ends were 5 bases for V and 0 bases for J; bases not matched to a gene: 3. The CDR3 spells CASSETGDSYNSPLHF. The CDR3 DNA is TGTGCCAGTAGTGAGACAGGGGACTCCTATAATTCACCCCTCCACTTT.